These T cell receptor beta chains were read from a single sample in a study of T cell responses to AZD1222 COVID-19 vaccine. Assay used: immunoSEQ multiplex PCR; TCRdb lists only in-frame clones, some missing. The sample has approximately 85,000 clones, about 90% seen once; the top ten hold 7%. The input for sequencing was peripheral blood, taken on day 0 of AZD1222 vaccination. These receptors originate from an adult in good health. Each CDR3 is given with its conserved first and last residue. D genes are given only for firm matches. Some rows mark clone size as missing; the rest say once, few, many or name a class of expanded clone.

>TRBJ1-1|TRBV27|.|.
TGTGCCAGCAGCACCTCGAATCCGATGAACACTGAAGCTTTCTTT
CASSTSNPMNTEAFF
>TRBJ2-1|TRBV7-3|TRBD1|.
TGTGCCAGCACCGATTTGGATTACAGGGGCGATGGCGGTGAGCAGTTCTTC
CASTDLDYRGDGGEQFF
>TRBJ1-1|TRBV30|.|few
TGTGCCTGGACCCCCCCGGTCACTGAAGCTTTCTTT
CAWTPPVTEAFF
>TRBJ1-1|TRBV7-9|.|.
TGTGCCAGCAGCTTCGAAGGAAACACTGAAGCTTTCTTT
CASSFEGNTEAFF
>TRBJ1-5|TRBV19|.|few
TGTGCCAGTAGATGGGGGATTGACAGTAGCAATCAGCCCCAGCATTTT
CASRWGIDSSNQPQHF
>TRBJ2-1|TRBV6-6|TRBD2|.
TGTGCCAGCAGCCCACAGCCCCCGGGACTAGCGGGACCCCTCTACAATGAGCAGTTCTTC
CASSPQPPGLAGPLYNEQFF
>TRBJ1-1|TRBV14|.|.
TGTGCCAGCAGCCTTCATACAGGGTACACTGAAGCTTTCTTT
CASSLHTGYTEAFF
>TRBJ2-7|TRBV10-3|.|.
TGTGCCATCAGTGATGGCCTATACGAGCAGTACTTC
CAISDGLYEQYF
>TRBJ2-3|TRBV9|TRBD2|.
TGTGCCAGCAGCGCCGGGCCGGGACTAGCGGACTCCACAGATACGCAGTATTTT
CASSAGPGLADSTDTQYF
>TRBJ1-5|TRBV5-6|.|.
TGTGCCAGCAGCCAGGGGTCGGGCAATCAGCCCCAGCATTTT
CASSQGSGNQPQHF
>TRBJ2-7|TRBV19|TRBD1|.
TGTGCCAGTAGTATAGATCCTCCGGGACAGGGAACCGAGCAGTACTTC
CASSIDPPGQGTEQYF
>TRBJ1-5|TRBV5-1|TRBD1|once
TGCGCCAGCAGCTTGGATGGGACAGCTAGCAATCAGCCCCAGCATTTT
CASSLDGTASNQPQHF
>TRBJ1-4|TRBV5-5|.|.
TGTGCCAGCAGCTACCGGGGCTTCCCCTCGGGGGGTAATGAAAAACTGTTTTTT
CASSYRGFPSGGNEKLFF
>TRBJ2-7|TRBV4-3|.|.
TGCGCCAGCAGCCTGAACTGGGGGCTCCACGAGCAGTACTTC
CASSLNWGLHEQYF
>TRBJ2-2|TRBV7-3|.|.
TGTGCCAGCAGCTCACTGGGGGGGAACACCGGGGAGCTGTTTTTT
CASSSLGGNTGELFF
>TRBJ1-5|TRBV2|.|once
TGTGCCAGCAGTGTTAACACCCTAAATCAGCCCCAGCATTTT
CASSVNTLNQPQHF
>TRBJ1-5|TRBV5-1|.|.
TGCGCCAGCAGCTTGGACAGCTATCAGCCCCAGCATTTT
CASSLDSYQPQHF
>TRBJ1-1|TRBV28|.|once
TGTGCCAGCACCGTGGGCACTGAAGCTTTCTTT
CASTVGTEAFF
>TRBJ1-5|TRBV18|.|.
TGTGCCAGCTCACAGGACGGAAATCAGCCCCAGCATTTT
CASSQDGNQPQHF
>TRBJ2-3|TRBV29-1|.|.
TGCAGCGTTGAAGATGTATTGGGCGGACAGACCCCACCAGATACGCAGTATTTT
CSVEDVLGGQTPPDTQYF
>TRBJ2-3|TRBV18|.|.
TGTGCCAGCTCAGCCCGGACAGAGCTTAGCACAGATACGCAGTATTTT
CASSARTELSTDTQYF
>TRBJ2-7|TRBV28|.|.
TGTGCCAGCACCCTGAGGCAGGGTGTCTACGAGCAGTACTTC
CASTLRQGVYEQYF
>TRBJ2-6|TRBV27|.|.
TGTGCCAGCAGTTTTTACAGTATTAGCTCTGGGGCCAACGTCCTGACTTTC
CASSFYSISSGANVLTF
>TRBJ2-3|TRBV19|.|.
TGTGCCAGTAGTATAGACAGTGGAACAGATACGCAGTATTTT
CASSIDSGTDTQYF
>TRBJ2-1|TRBV6-4|TRBD2|.
TGTGCCAGCAGTGAGACTAGCGGGAGTTCGGATGAGCAGTTCTTC
CASSETSGSSDEQFF
>TRBJ2-7|TRBV6-2/TRBV6-3|.|.
TGTGCCAGCAGTTACTCGAGAGGTTTCTCCTACGAGCAGTACTTC
CASSYSRGFSYEQYF
>TRBJ2-7|TRBV4-3|TRBD2|few
TGCGCCAGCAGCCAAGATGAACTAGCGGGAGTAGGGGAGCAGTACTTC
CASSQDELAGVGEQYF
>TRBJ1-5|TRBV28|.|.
TGTGCCAGCAGTTTACCTTACGGGGCAAATAGCAATCGGCCCCAGCATTTT
CASSLPYGANSNRPQHF
>TRBJ1-6|TRBV9|.|once
TGTGCCAGCAGCTTCGGAGGGGGGGATTCACCCCTCCACTTT
CASSFGGGDSPLHF
>TRBJ2-2|TRBV4-2|.|.
TGTGCCAGCAGCCAAGAGTACCAGGGAGTAAGGGAGCTGTTTTTT
CASSQEYQGVRELFF
>TRBJ1-3|TRBV29-1|.|.
TGCAGCGTTTCCTCAGGCAATGGAAACACCATATATTTT
CSVSSGNGNTIYF
>TRBJ1-2|TRBV19|.|.
TGTGCCAGTAGTAAGAACCCAGACGGAATCTATGGCTACACCTTC
CASSKNPDGIYGYTF
>TRBJ1-3|TRBV7-2|TRBD1|.
TGTGCCAGCAGCTTAGTACAGGGGGTTGGTACTGGAAACACCATATATTTT
CASSLVQGVGTGNTIYF
>TRBJ1-5|TRBV28|TRBD1|.
TGTGCCAGCAGCCCCGGGACAGGGGATCAGCCCCAGCATTTT
CASSPGTGDQPQHF
>TRBJ1-1|TRBV11-1|.|.
TGTGCCAGCAGCTTGAACACTGAAGCTTTCTTT
CASSLNTEAFF
>TRBJ2-2|TRBV5-1|.|.
TGCGCCAGCAGCTTGGCCGGGGAGCTGTTTTTT
CASSLAGELFF
>TRBJ1-4|TRBV5-1|TRBD1|.
TGCGCCAGCAGCTTGGGACAGGGTAAATGGGAAAAACTGTTTTTT
CASSLGQGKWEKLFF
>TRBJ2-7|TRBV5-1|.|.
TGCGCCAGCACCCGTTCCGGGGCAAACTCCTACGAGCAGTACTTC
CASTRSGANSYEQYF
>TRBJ1-1|TRBV13|TRBD1|.
TGTGCCAGCAGCTTAAGGGGGCGGGTGAACACTGAAGCTTTCTTT
CASSLRGRVNTEAFF
>TRBJ2-7|TRBV10-3|TRBD1|once
TGTGCCATCAGTGAGGGACAGGGTCGGGGCGAGCAGTACTTC
CAISEGQGRGEQYF
>TRBJ1-3|TRBV7-9|.|.
TGTGCCAGCAGCGTACCGGCCGCTCCTAACACCATATATTTT
CASSVPAAPNTIYF
>TRBJ2-1|TRBV11-3|.|once
TGTGCCAGCAGCTTACAGGGGCCCCTGTACAATGAGCAGTTCTTC
CASSLQGPLYNEQFF
>TRBJ2-7|TRBV5-6|.|.
TGTGCCAGCAGCTCCTGGGGCAGGAGCTCCTACGAGCAGTACTTC
CASSSWGRSSYEQYF
>TRBJ2-1|TRBV6-2/TRBV6-3|TRBD1|.
TGTGCCAGCAGTTCATGGACAGGGAAGAATGAGCAGTTCTTC
CASSSWTGKNEQFF
>TRBJ1-5|TRBV7-8|TRBD1|.
TGTGCCAGCAGCAACCCAGGGGGCGCGGGCAATCAGCCCCAGCATTTT
CASSNPGGAGNQPQHF
>TRBJ2-7|TRBV4-1|TRBD1|once
TGCGCCAGCAGCCAGGCGGCCGGGACAGAATTATCCTACGAGCAGTACTTC
CASSQAAGTELSYEQYF
>TRBJ1-3|TRBV15|.|.
TGTGCCACCAGTGCCGACGGCACTGGAAACACCATATATTTT
CATSADGTGNTIYF
>TRBJ2-7|TRBV25-1|.|.
TGTGCCAGCAGTGAAACTCCAGGGAGAGGATCCTACGAGCAGTACTTC
CASSETPGRGSYEQYF
>TRBJ2-5|TRBV5-1|.|.
TGCGCCAGCAGCTGGGGGGCCTCCCAAGAGACCCAGTACTTC
CASSWGASQETQYF
>TRBJ1-1|TRBV7-2|TRBD1|.
TGTGCCAGCAGCCTGACAGGGGAGACTGAAGCTTTCTTT
CASSLTGETEAFF
>TRBJ2-6|TRBV7-7|.|.
TGTGCCAGCAGCATTCTTAGGCCACAAAGTCGGGCCAACGTCCTGACTTTC
CASSILRPQSRANVLTF